The 29 T cell receptor beta chains reported below all come from one sample, sequenced in a study of human T cells and chemical hapten exposure. TCRdb re-called the RACE reads with MiXCR, one entry per CDR3 protein. Among approximately 110,000 distinct CDR3 sequences listed, about a tenth were seen once. As to time point: patch test 2, 6 weeks after DPC sensitization. Treatment described: therapeutic diphenylcyclopropenone sensitization with weekly scalp DPC. This sample comprised whole blood, obtained in connection with sensitization to the hapten diphenylcyclopropenone (DPC). All receptors come from a woman aged 40 to 49 with alopecia areata. Some clones in this sample may be carry-over from other donors' samples.

The rearrangement links TRBV7-9 to TRBJ1-1; TRBD1 matches at 7 bases. Germline assignment: CDR1 SEHNR and CDR2 FQNEAQ (reference sequence). CDR3 length: 15 amino acids. V trimming: 5 bases; J trimming: 0 bases; junction bases outside the gene matches: 6. The CDR3 DNA sequence: TGTGCCAGCAGCGCTGGACAGGACTTGAACACTGAAGCTTTCTTT. It specifies CASSAGQDLNTEAFF.

This clonotype was detected many times. The rearrangement joins TRBV6-2 or TRBV6-3 to TRBJ1-5, with D possibly being TRBD1 (5 bases). The CDR3 totals 17 residues. Per the germline V gene, CDR1 is MNHEY and CDR2 is SVGEGT. The ends were cut back, 2 bases at V and 7 bases at J, with 21 bases in the middle. The CDR3: CASSYVLEGGRDQPQHF. CDR3 bases: TGTGCCAGCAGTTACGTTCTTGAGGGTGGCAGGGACCAGCCCCAGCATTTT.

The rearrangement uses TRBV6-2 or TRBV6-3 and TRBJ2-7; TRBD1 is a possible D gene (6 bases). CDR3 size: 15 residues. V was shortened by 7 bases and J by 2 bases, with 18 bases between the two germline ends. Germline V lookup: CDR1 MNHEY, CDR2 SVGEGT. The chain's CDR3 is CASTDTGIAPYEQYF. In DNA form, the CDR3 reads TGTGCCAGCACCGACACAGGGATTGCCCCCTACGAGCAGTACTTC.

A few counts support this clonotype. J is TRBJ1-6 and V is TRBV4-3; D unresolved. The CDR3 is made up of 14 amino acids. The germline V gene encodes CDR1 LGHNA and CDR2 YSLEER. V was shortened by 0 bases and J by 7 bases, with 7 bases between the two germline ends. The chain's CDR3 is CASSQDGGNSPLHF. CDR3 nucleotides: TGCGCCAGCAGCCAAGATGGAGGAAATTCACCCCTCCACTTT.

This clonotype was detected many times. This chain links TRBV3-2 with TRBJ2-7. TRBV3-2 is labeled a pseudogene. The CDR3 loop spans 16 amino acids. CDR3 protein: CASSQDCLKDLYEQYF. As DNA, the CDR3 is TGTGCCAGCAGCCAAGATTGCTTAAAGGACCTCTACGAGCAGTACTTC.

This clonotype occurred a few times. The V call is TRBV18, the J call TRBJ2-5; D perhaps matches TRBD1 (6 bases). The CDR3 has 15 amino acids. Deletions cut 8 bases from V and 1 base from J, with 17 bases between. In germline, CDR1 is KGHSH, CDR2 LQKENI. The CDR3 is CASNRQGMGQETQYF. The CDR3 bases are TGTGCCAGCAACCGGCAGGGGATGGGCCAAGAGACCCAGTACTTC. Filled out from reference TRBV18 and TRBJ2-5, the complete variable domain reads NAGVMQNPRHLVRRRGQEARLRCSPMKGHSHVYWYRQLPEEGLKFMVYLQKENIIDESGMPKERFSAEFPKEGPSILRIQQVVRGDSAAYFCASNRQGMGQETQYFGPGTRLLVL.

This clonotype was seen ten or more times. This sequence joins TRBV20-1 and TRBJ1-2; TRBD1 might be the D (6 bases). CDR1 is DFQATT and CDR2 is SNEGSKA in the germline V gene (reference sequence). V shed 6 bases and J shed 5 bases, with 13 bases lying between them. There are 12 residues in the CDR3. As DNA, the CDR3 is TGCAGTGCAGAACAGGGCAATTATGGCTACACCTTC. Amino acids: CSAEQGNYGYTF.

Concerning this clonotype itself: The junction departs from germline at one end; a sequencing error may be responsible. The gene calls are TRBV5-1 and TRBJ2-7; 7 bases fit TRBD2. CDR3 length equals 12 residues. The V gene's germline CDR1 is SGHRS and CDR2 YFSETQ. This chain's CDR3 is CASSPDTGGRDF. The CDR3 DNA reads as TGCGCCAGCAGCCCTGACACGGGGGGACGAGACTTC.

This clonotype has a handful of counts. CDR3 nucleotide sequence: TGTGCCAGCAGTCCCACAGGGGTAATAACCTACGAGCAGTACTTC. Its protein is CASSPTGVITYEQYF. The chain has TRBV12-3 or TRBV12-4 and TRBJ2-7, with 7 bases matching TRBD1. With V trimmed by 5 bases and J by 2 bases, 9 bases remained unmatched. This CDR3 region has 15 residues.

This chain connects TRBV7-6 to TRBJ2-1, with TRBD2 matching over 7 bases. CDR1 and CDR2 (germline): SGHVS, FNYEAQ. The junction had 10 bases not matched to a gene; V was cut back by 7 bases and J by 7 bases. The CDR3 covers 14 residues. CDR3 protein: CASTHLGGGNEQFF. CDR3 DNA: TGTGCCAGCACCCATTTGGGGGGGGGAAATGAGCAGTTCTTC.

The rearrangement links TRBV19 to TRBJ2-2; D not resolved. Trimming removed 3 bases from V and 0 bases from J, with 11 bases in between. The CDR3 sequence is 16 residues long. Germline V CDR1 and CDR2: LNHDA, SQIVND (reference sequence). The DNA of the CDR3 is TGTGCCAGTAGTATCCGCTTAACAGCGAACACCGGGGAGCTGTTTTTT. This gives the protein CASSIRLTANTGELFF.

This clonotype occurred a few times. J is TRBJ2-5 and V is TRBV6-2 or TRBV6-3, with TRBD1 matching over 7 bases. The CDR3 contains 13 residues. CDR1 MNHEY and CDR2 SVGEGT come from the germline V gene. V was pared by 5 bases and J by 2 bases, with 2 bases of the junction left unmatched. DNA of the CDR3: TGTGCCAGCAGTACGGACAGGCAAGAGACCCAGTACTTC. Translation: CASSTDRQETQYF.

This clonotype was counted between two and nine times. V is TRBV20-1 and J is TRBJ2-2, with 16 bases lining up with TRBD2. The CDR3 is made up of 21 amino acids. Trimming took 6 bases from V and 6 from J; bases not matched to a gene: 22. Germline V gene data show CDR1 as DFQATT and CDR2 as SNEGSKA (reference sequence). The CDR3 is CSARPYPGLAGGLPNAGELFF. The CDR3 coding sequence is TGCAGTGCGAGACCATATCCGGGACTAGCGGGGGGGCTCCCGAATGCCGGGGAGCTGTTTTTT.

This clonotype was detected many times. The chain is built from TRBV7-6 and TRBJ2-3, with 8 bases identical to TRBD2. This CDR3 comprises 15 residues. Trimming at V came to 3 bases and at J to 9 bases, leaving 11 bases not matched to a gene. Germline V CDR1 and CDR2: SGHVS, FNYEAQ. The CDR3 bases are TGTGCCAGCAGCTTTCGGAGCGGGGGCCAGCCCACGCAGTATTTT. Translated: CASSFRSGGQPTQYF.

At least ten counts were recorded for this clonotype. The chain employs TRBV7-3 and TRBJ1-6; 7 nucleotides agree with TRBD1. Germline assignment: CDR1 SGHTA and CDR2 FQGTGA. CDR3 size: 17 residues. The V and J ends lost 5 bases and 8 bases, in that order; junction bases with no gene match: 15. The CDR3 loop reads CASSPNQGGILDSPLHF. The CDR3 bases are TGTGCCAGCAGCCCAAATCAGGGGGGGATATTGGATTCACCCCTCCACTTT. Full variable domain (remainder filled in from reference TRBV7-3 and TRBJ1-6): GAGVSQTPSNKVTEKGKYVELRCDPISGHTALYWYRQSLGQGPEFLIYFQGTGAADDSGLPNDRFFAVRPEGSVSTLKIQRTERGDSAVYLCASSPNQGGILDSPLHFGNGTRLTVT.

The chain joins TRBV5-1 to TRBJ2-5; 11 nucleotides match TRBD2. Germline lookup yields CDR1 SGHRS and CDR2 YFSETQ. J was trimmed by 2 bases and V by 4 bases; bases with no gene match: 4. The CDR3 loop spans 15 amino acids. CDR3 residues: CASSPGTSGQETQYF. The CDR3 nucleotides are TGCGCCAGCAGCCCGGGGACTAGCGGACAAGAGACCCAGTACTTC.

J is TRBJ1-1 and V is TRBV6-5, with 8 bases fitting TRBD1. The CDR3 covers 15 residues. With 2 bases clipped from V and 6 bases from J, the junction kept 8 bases outside the gene matches. In germline, CDR1 is MNHEY, CDR2 SVGAGI. The CDR3 spells CASSYPGQGVAEAFF. Here the CDR3 DNA reads TGTGCCAGCAGTTACCCCGGACAGGGAGTGGCTGAAGCTTTCTTT.

This rearrangement joins TRBV7-6 to TRBJ2-3, with 9 nucleotides matching TRBD2. CDR1 and CDR2 (germline): SGHVS, FNYEAQ. The V gene end was trimmed by 1 base and the J gene end by 2 bases; junction bases not matched to a gene: 19. There are 21 residues in the CDR3. The CDR3 protein is CASSLVFGSGGLQINTDTQYF. CDR3 in DNA: TGTGCCAGCAGCTTAGTTTTCGGAAGCGGGGGGTTACAGATAAACACAGATACGCAGTATTTT.

This clonotype has a handful of counts. The V gene is TRBV29-1, the J gene TRBJ2-3; the D is unclear. This CDR3 is built from 14 residues. Per the germline V gene, CDR1 is SQVTM and CDR2 is ANQGSEA. With 6 bases removed from V and 2 bases from J, the gap between germline ends came to 15 bases. DNA of the CDR3: TGCAGCGTATCGGGCAAGGGTTACACAGATACGCAGTATTTT. It specifies CSVSGKGYTDTQYF.

This clonotype was found a few times. The J gene is TRBJ1-1, the V gene TRBV9; D remains ambiguous. Germline-derived CDR1 and CDR2 are SGDLS and YYNGEE. V lost 4 bases, J lost 0 bases, and 7 bases lay in between. This CDR3 is built from 13 residues. The CDR3 DNA follows: TGTGCCAGCAGCCCCGTGGTGAACACTGAAGCTTTCTTT. Protein sequence: CASSPVVNTEAFF.

This clonotype was recorded a few times. The chain joins TRBV20-1 to TRBJ2-5; the D is unclear. V was clipped by 0 bases and J by 5 bases, with 16 bases between them. The CDR3 totals 15 residues. Looked up from germline, CDR1 is DFQATT and CDR2 is SNEGSKA (reference sequence). Here the CDR3 reads CSARDRTEITETQYF. DNA of the CDR3: TGCAGTGCTAGAGATCGCACAGAGATTACGGAGACCCAGTACTTC.

The rearrangement joins TRBV28 to TRBJ2-5; D uncertain. The V and J ends lost 5 bases and 1 base respectively, with 11 bases between them. The CDR3 has 14 amino acids. The germline V gene has CDR1 MDHEN and CDR2 SYDVKM. In nucleotides, the CDR3 is TGTGCCAGCAGTGAACAGACTTTCCAAGAGACCCAGTACTTC. This sequence encodes CASSEQTFQETQYF.

This clonotype has a handful of counts. The chain combines TRBV27 with TRBJ2-6; perhaps TRBD2 as D (7 bases). The CDR3 is 16 residues long. The V gene lost 3 bases and the J gene lost 4 bases, with 13 bases spanning the gap. CDR1 MNHEY and CDR2 SMNVEV come from the germline V gene (reference sequence). CDR3 in DNA: TGTGCCAGCAGTTTGGGGGGGCGTTCCGGGGCCAACGTCCTGACTTTC. Amino acid sequence: CASSLGGRSGANVLTF.

The chain is built from TRBV12-3 or TRBV12-4 and TRBJ2-1, with a tentative D call TRBD2 (6 bases). This CDR3 contains 13 residues. V was cut by 5 bases and J by 9 bases, with 14 bases left in between. The CDR3 DNA is TGTGCCAGCAGTGAAAACGGGGGTAGTGAGCAGTTCTTC. This encodes CASSENGGSEQFF.

This clonotype was observed a few times. DNA of the CDR3: TGCAGTGGACTAGCGGGGGGCCCCAATGAGCAGTTCTTC. Protein: CSGLAGGPNEQFF. V gene TRBV20-1 combines with J gene TRBJ2-1; 13 bases align to TRBD2. Trimming cost V 7 bases and J 6 bases; bases outside gene matches: 3. In germline, CDR1 is DFQATT, CDR2 SNEGSKA (reference sequence). This CDR3 is 13 amino acids long.

This clonotype was detected only a few times. CDR3 coding DNA: TGCGCCAGCAGCCTACAGGGAACCTACACTGAAGCTTTCTTT. It codes for CASSLQGTYTEAFF. This chain uses TRBV4-3 with TRBJ1-1, with D perhaps TRBD1 (6 bases). The germline CDR1 and CDR2 sequences are LGHNA and YSLEER. CDR3 length: 14 amino acids. Trimming shortened V by 4 bases and J by 3 bases, and 12 bases separated the two germline ends.

This clonotype was detected many times. The rearrangement uses TRBV11-2 and TRBJ1-2; tentative D call: TRBD1 (5 bases). V shed 5 bases and J shed 7 bases, with 20 bases lying between them. The CDR3 length is 15 residues. Per the germline V gene, CDR1 is SGHAT and CDR2 is FQNNGV. This CDR3 is CASSPQRGVIGGYTF. The CDR3 DNA sequence: TGTGCCAGCAGCCCCCAGCGGGGGGTAATTGGTGGCTACACCTTC.

This clonotype showed up just a few times. V is TRBV19 and J is TRBJ2-7; 9 nucleotides line up with TRBD2. The CDR3 extends over 14 amino acids. The germline CDR1 and CDR2 sequences are LNHDA and SQIVND (reference sequence). After removal of 6 bases from V and 5 bases from J, the junction contained 8 bases not matched to a gene. The CDR3, as DNA: TGTGCCAGTAGCCCAGGAGCGGGGGGAAACGAGCAGTACTTC. This encodes CASSPGAGGNEQYF.

The chain recombines TRBV7-8 with TRBJ2-5; 10 bases are a match to TRBD2. The V and J ends lost 2 bases and 6 bases, in that order; junction bases with no gene match: 15. The CDR3 length is 18 residues. CDR1 is SGHVS, CDR2 FQNEAQ, per germline. DNA for the CDR3: TGTGCCAGCAGCTTAAGTGCTAGCGGGGGTATCCCCCGGAAGACCCAGTACTTC. It codes for CASSLSASGGIPRKTQYF. The complete variable domain, with remaining parts taken from reference TRBV7-8 and TRBJ2-5, reads GAGVSQSPRYKVAKRGQDVALRCDPISGHVSLFWYQQALGQGPEFLTYFQNEAQLDKSGLPSDRFFAERPEGSVSTLKIQRTQQEDSAVYLCASSLSASGGIPRKTQYFGPGTRLLVL.